The clone carrying this T cell receptor (beta chain) was seen ten or more times. The target antigen is unknown. Germline V gene lookup returns CDR1 SEHNR and CDR2 FQNEAQ (reference sequence). Trimming shortened V by 7 bases and J by 2 bases, and 16 bases separated the two germline ends. The CDR3 runs to 15 residues. The entry originates in a study of early T cells in non-severe SARS-CoV-2 infection. For the study at large: Bulk RNA isolated from unsorted whole blood underwent sequencing; chains were not paired.

Points from the study as a whole: Lookups in VDJdb leaned toward anti-spike CD8 responses and missed private and CD4 specificities.

Attachment of unique molecular identifiers was made to individual cDNA molecules. TCRdb re-called the 5' RACE reads with MiXCR, one entry per CDR3 protein. Of some 60,000 distinct CDR3 sequences listed, more than 8.5% are singletons. The V call is TRBV7-9, the J call TRBJ2-3; weak D call: TRBD2 (5 bases). What was sequenced was whole blood. This TCR came from an adult who was a healthcare worker with PCR-confirmed SARS-CoV-2 infection or an uninfected control (not recorded which). The CDR3: CASTPSYQYTDTQYF. The CDR3 region has the DNA TGTGCCAGCACCCCTAGCTACCAATACACAGATACGCAGTATTTT.